The clone carrying this T cell receptor (beta chain) was seen ten or more times. Its antigen is unknown. Library construction for TCR beta used iRepertoire HTBI primers and Arm-PCR of CDR3 regions. TCRdb used MiXCR to reprocess the multiplex PCR reads, holding one entry per CDR3 protein. This sample has about 200,000 distinct CDR3 sequences, with around 17% found just once. Per germline, CDR1 SGHVS and CDR2 FQNEAQ. The CDR3 runs to 14 residues. The V end was cut by 5 bases, the J end by 3 bases, with 14 bases between. Time point reported: newly diagnosed GD, antithyroid drugs for less than 3 months. Extracted PBMC RNA gave rise to the TCR library. Graves' disease diagnosis relied on American Thyroid Association guidelines. Staff took around 8.6 milliliters of peripheral blood and put it into EDTA tubes. This entry belongs to a study of regulatory T cells in long-lasting Graves disease. General study points: Among the persistent patients, 2,500 to 3,000 public clonotypes were shared, more than the 950 to 1,000 shared among new patients. Persistent Graves' patients showed less TCR diversity than newly diagnosed ones.

J is TRBJ2-7 and V is TRBV7-8, with D perhaps matching TRBD1 (6 bases). The receptor comes from a female donor with Graves disease. The sequenced sample was peripheral blood mononuclear cells (PBMCs), obtained at new diagnosis, from a patient treated with antithyroid drugs. The CDR3 nucleotides read TGTGCCAGCAGCGTAACCACAGGGCACTACGAGCAGTACTTC. Protein: CASSVTTGHYEQYF.